One sample yielded the 5 T cell receptor beta chains listed below, sequenced in a study of T cell clonality in common variable immunodeficiency. General study points: Fewer deletions and N-nucleotide insertions were reportedly seen in common variable immunodeficiency TCR beta sequences.

The protocol was immunoSEQ multiplex PCR, while the TCRdb copy is restricted to in-frame clones and leaves out a portion. Recorded here are approximately 30,000 clones, none singletons. The antigens these receptors bind are not known. Sequences were obtained from peripheral blood mononuclear cells. These TCRs come from a human donor with common variable immunodeficiency.

By frequency in the sample, this clone is medium-sized. The sequenced fragment ends 3 residues before the CDR3 boundary, so the rest is inferred from the germline J gene. The chain joins TRBV9 to TRBJ2-2; 8 nucleotides agree with TRBD2. This CDR3 has 15 amino acids. Germline CDR1 and CDR2: SGDLS and YYNGEE. Unmatched junction bases numbered 8, after V lost 4 bases and J lost 6 bases. CDR3: CASSRGTSRSGELFF. Partial CDR3 DNA: TGTGCCAGCAGCCGTGGGACTAGTAGATCCGGGGAG.

Regarding this clone: The read falls 3 residues short of the CDR3 end, and the missing part is taken from the germline J gene. The gene calls are TRBV20-1 and TRBJ1-1; D ambiguous. The CDR3 contains 12 residues. V lost 5 bases and J lost 7, with 14 bases in between. Germline-derived CDR1 and CDR2 are DFQATT and SNEGSKA (reference sequence). CDR3 DNA, as far as it was read: TGCAGTGCTCCCAACGCCGGTCGTGAA. Residues: CSAPNAGRE. The whole CDR3 sequence reads CSAPNAGREAFF.

With regard to this clone: Read sequence stops 3 residues before the CDR3 end, and the germline J gene provides the missing end. V usage is TRBV6-1 and J usage is TRBJ1-5, with a tentative D call TRBD1 (6 bases). This CDR3 has 16 amino acids. Trimming left V 2 bases short and J 6 bases short, with 17 bases between. Germline V lookup: CDR1 MNHNS, CDR2 SASEGT. The CDR3: CASSERSVQGGQPQHF. The part of the CDR3 DNA that was read is TGTGCCAGCAGTGAACGGTCTGTACAGGGCGGTCAGCCC.

This clone was seen a handful of times. Its ends do not fully match the called genes, so a read error is possible. The CDR3 bases that were read are TGTGCTAGCAGCTTAGGGCTCTCCCAAGAGACC. Its translation is CASSLGLSQET. In full, the CDR3 is CASSLGLSQETQYF. The chain employs TRBV7-7 and TRBJ2-5; the D is unclear. Read data end 3 residues before the CDR3 end; the end is taken from the germline J gene. This CDR3 is 14 amino acids long. CDR1 SSHAT and CDR2 FNYEAQ come from the germline V gene (reference sequence).

This clone was counted only a few times. The CDR3 end falls 3 residues outside the read, so it is completed with the germline J gene. This chain connects TRBV7-9 to TRBJ2-7; 8 nucleotides match TRBD2. The CDR3 is made up of 15 amino acids. CDR1 and CDR2 from the germline V gene are SEHNR and FQNEAQ (reference sequence). V trimming: 5 bases; J trimming: 5 bases; junction bases outside the gene matches: 11. The part of the CDR3 DNA that was read is TGTGCCAGCAGCCTTATGGGCGGGGGGCAGAACGAG. The encoded protein is CASSLMGGGQNE. Given in full, the CDR3 is CASSLMGGGQNEQYF.